This T cell receptor beta chain was sequenced during a study of blood T cell repertoires in COVID-19. Sequencing used immunoSEQ multiplex PCR; TCRdb keeps in-frame clones, though not all of them. The table has 190,000 or so clones, around 87% seen once. The CDR3 length is 13 residues. CDR1 is LNHDA, CDR2 SQIVND, per germline (reference sequence). With 5 bases removed from V and 3 bases from J, the gap between germline ends came to 10 bases. The chain employs TRBV19 and TRBJ1-1; D perhaps matches TRBD1 (5 bases). This sequence originates from a woman under 30 who had recovered from COVID-19. The sequenced sample was peripheral blood. CDR3 amino acids: CASSSQGDTEAFF. CDR3 coding DNA: TGTGCCAGTAGTTCGCAGGGCGACACTGAAGCTTTCTTT.